The rows below give T cell receptor beta chains drawn from one sample of a study of T-cell reconstitution after alpha-beta-depleted transplantation in children. One entry per CDR3 protein, called by TCRdb with MiXCR from the PCR reads. This sample has about 580,000 distinct CDR3 sequences, with 23% found just once. Sequences were derived from PBMCs, mostly from graft donor cells, sampled 360 days after TCRalphabeta/CD19-depleted stem cell transplant. These receptors were taken from a boy younger than two who had a stem cell transplant for acute myeloid leukemia, so the T cells may come from the graft donor. Both conserved end residues are part of each CDR3. The D gene is left open where the match is weak. A clone size is listed for some rows: how often the clone was seen (once, few, many), or a class if it is expanded.

v_call	cdr3_length	clone_size	j_call	d_call	cdr3_nt	cdr3_aa
TRBV12-3/TRBV12-4	15	.	TRBJ2-7	TRBD1	TGTGCCAGCAGTCCGACGGTCAGGGGGCGTTACGAGCAGTACTTC	CASSPTVRGRYEQYF
TRBV6-5	12	few	TRBJ1-2	.	TGTGCCAGCAGTTCCGGGGATAAGGGCTACACCTTC	CASSSGDKGYTF
TRBV12-3/TRBV12-4	16	.	TRBJ2-1	.	TGTGCCAGCAGTTTAGGACTTTGGGAGGCCTACAATGAGCAGTTCTTC	CASSLGLWEAYNEQFF
TRBV15	13	few	TRBJ2-5	.	TGTGCCACCACCGGACAGTTCCAAGAGACCCAGTACTTC	CATTGQFQETQYF
TRBV11-2	15	.	TRBJ2-5	.	TGTGCCAGCAGCCCCAAGGCGCGAGGCCCAGAGACCCAGTACTTC	CASSPKARGPETQYF
TRBV20-1	14	few	TRBJ2-5	.	TGCAGTGCTAGAGAGGGGCGATACCATCAAGAACAGTACTTC	CSAREGRYHQEQYF
TRBV18	15	few	TRBJ1-5	.	TGTGCCAGCTCACCCGGCCAGGGATTATATCAGCCCCAGCATTTT	CASSPGQGLYQPQHF
TRBV15	16	.	TRBJ2-3	.	TGTGCCACCAGCAGGGAATCGGGACTGATCACAGATACGCAGTATTTT	CATSRESGLITDTQYF
TRBV28	13	many	TRBJ1-5	.	TGTGCCAGCATTCCCGGGGGGGCACAGCCCCAGCATTTT	CASIPGGAQPQHF
TRBV20-1	15	many	TRBJ2-3	TRBD2	TGCAGTGCCCTGGGGCGGGGGGGTAGCACAGATACGCAGTATTTT	CSALGRGGSTDTQYF
TRBV7-9	17	.	TRBJ2-7	.	TGTGCCAGCAGCTTAGCGGGGGCGGGGGCAAGTTTATCCGAGCAGTACTTC	CASSLAGAGASLSEQYF
TRBV5-1	12	.	TRBJ1-1	.	TGCGCCAGCAGCGGAGCACCAACTGAAGCTTTCTTT	CASSGAPTEAFF
TRBV4-1	15	.	TRBJ1-5	.	TGCGCCAGCAGCCAAGAGGAGACAGACAATCAGCCCCAGCATTTT	CASSQEETDNQPQHF
TRBV29-1	13	many	TRBJ1-1	TRBD1	TGCAGCGTGAAACGGACAGGGGTGACTGAAGCTTTCTTT	CSVKRTGVTEAFF
TRBV20-1	14	.	TRBJ1-1	.	TGCAGTGCTAGAAACAGGTTCTTGAGCCCTGAAGCTTTCTTT	CSARNRFLSPEAFF
TRBV6-6	13	.	TRBJ2-5	.	TGTGCCAGCGCCCTGGGTGTCGGGGAGACCCAGTACTTC	CASALGVGETQYF
TRBV12-3/TRBV12-4	15	many	TRBJ2-1	TRBD1	TGTGCCAGCAGTTTAGGAGGGGGCCTGTTCGATGAGCAGTTCTTC	CASSLGGGLFDEQFF
TRBV11-2	14	.	TRBJ1-2	.	TGTGCCAGCAGCTTGACCGACAGGAACTATGGCTACACCTTC	CASSLTDRNYGYTF
TRBV6-2/TRBV6-3	12	few	TRBJ2-7	.	TGTGCCAGCAGTCCCGGACAGTACGAGCAGTACTTC	CASSPGQYEQYF
TRBV5-1	12	.	TRBJ2-1	.	TGCGCCAGCAGCTTGGACCACAATGAGCAGTTCTTC	CASSLDHNEQFF
TRBV5-1	16	few	TRBJ2-3	.	TGCGCCAGCAGCTTGGCACAGCTCTCACGGGCAGATACGCAGTATTTT	CASSLAQLSRADTQYF
TRBV19	16	.	TRBJ2-3	.	TGTGCCAGTAAGAGGGGGTTCAAGCGGTCCACAGATACGCAGTATTTT	CASKRGFKRSTDTQYF
TRBV12-3/TRBV12-4	13	.	TRBJ2-7	.	TGTGCCAGCAGTTTAGCGCAGGCCTACGAGCAGTACTTC	CASSLAQAYEQYF
TRBV11-1	18	.	TRBJ2-6	.	TGTGCCAGCAGAGACCGGGGACGGGGACCCTCTGGGGCCAACGTCCTGACTTTC	CASRDRGRGPSGANVLTF
TRBV24-1	14	many	TRBJ2-7	TRBD1	TGTGCCACCAGTGATCCGGGACAGGGGTGGGAGCAGTACTTC	CATSDPGQGWEQYF